This TCR beta chain was sequenced for a study of shared T cell receptors in the human thymus (dated by TCRdb to the early 2020s). At the level of the whole study: The study examined how the human thymus generates shared, self-reactive T-cell receptor alpha chains.

Worth noting for this clone: The target of this receptor is not known. Qualities for individual bases were not recorded, and no much larger clone is one base off.

Library prep was done by the immunoSEQ multiplex PCR assay. Imported from immuneACCESS, the table was reduced by TCRdb to in-frame sequences with V and J called. These copies leave out some clones; in studies compared against another copy, an unresolved V gene accounts for under half, and the cause of the remainder is not known. For this sample there are some 720,000 clones; roughly 90% appear just once. Of the sample, 0.008% to 0.011% is held by the ten largest clones. Including cysteine and phenylalanine, the CDR3 has 16 amino acids. Only the CDR3 DNA is retained, 48 bases long and in frame from the first base. V ends up 0 bases short and J 0 bases short, with an unmatched junction base count of 6. Reading the germline V gene gives CDR1 SGHDT and CDR2 YYEEEE. This same sample was also taken into another study, of human thymus T cells. That second publication adds: In Finland, the donors were immunologically healthy infants who were having open corrective cardiac surgery for congenital heart defects. The thymus tissue came from surgical resects taken out during corrective cardiac surgery. Both the thymic and the peripheral blood repertoires appeared to show biased V and J gene segment usage. According to the related research, thymic TCR repertoires were highly overlapping among unrelated individuals. The study used 7 or 8 infant thymus samples plus four related peripheral blood samples to characterize TCR alpha and beta repertoires. Donor ages ranged from 7 to 244 days, and the cohort comprised 5 to 7 male and a couple of female infants. Thymocytes were released mechanically from tissue and stored at -70 °C as pellets of about 10-34 million cells. A QIAsymphony instrument was used to extract genomic DNA from the frozen cell pellets. Using the immunoSEQ multiplex PCR assay, the TCRB and TCRAD loci were amplified from a standardized quantity of quality-controlled genomic DNA. The V(D)J region was spanned by amplicons of a length sufficient to cover the CDR3 and to identify V and J genes. Amplicon sequencing was performed on an Illumina platform through the commercial immunoSEQ service. Primer bias and sequencing errors were corrected as previously described, and TCRAD and TCRB were defined on the basis of the IMGT database. immunoSEQ Analyzer 3.0 and VDJTools were used for repertoire analysis, which covered basic statistics, V/J segment usage, diversity estimates, rarefaction and pairwise overlap. Chao1, ChaoE, Efron-Thisted, Shannon and inverse Simpson indices were used to estimate diversity, which was also estimated on datasets down-sampled to the smallest sample. Repertoire overlap used strict matching of CDR3 nucleotide sequence, V gene and J gene, with Jaccard-based multidimensional scaling clustering. On average, about 810,000 unique TCRB clonotypes were obtained from thymus samples, compared with roughly 89,000 from blood samples.

The sequence came from a boy younger than two with a congenital heart defect. Donor details come from another sample of the same person, matched by shared clones. Sequencing input: thymocytes. The chain is made from TRBV5-6 and TRBJ2-7; 7 bases in the junction line up with TRBD2. The encoded CDR3 is CASSLGASGISYEQYF. The nucleotides read TGTGCCAGCAGCTTGGGGGCTAGCGGTATCTCCTACGAGCAGTACTTC.